Shown below are 5 T cell receptor beta chains from a single sample sequenced in a study of response to subunit inactivated influenza vaccine. In TCRdb, the RT-PCR reads were re-called with MiXCR into one record per CDR3 protein. The sample holds 700,000 to 800,000 distinct CDR3 sequences; under 20% are singletons and the top ten take under 13%. Material: PBMCs from blood, obtained about 5 days after vaccination. These TCRs come from a man in his fifties or sixties who received an inactivated influenza vaccine.

The V gene is TRBV6-1, the J gene TRBJ1-2; D ambiguous. The CDR3 totals 13 residues. V was trimmed by 6 bases and J by 6 bases, leaving 14 bases between them. In germline, CDR1 is MNHNS, CDR2 SASEGT. CDR3 nucleotide sequence: TGTGCCAGCAGCCTCGGACTGCGGCATGGCTACACCTTC. Amino acids: CASSLGLRHGYTF.

The genes are TRBV10-3 and TRBJ2-5; no clear D. The CDR3 spans 13 residues. V was clipped by 3 bases and J by 2 bases, with 7 bases between them. Looked up from germline, CDR1 is ENHRY and CDR2 is SYGVKD. The CDR3 here is CAISDSNQETQYF. CDR3 DNA sequence: TGTGCCATCAGTGATAGTAATCAAGAGACCCAGTACTTC.

The rearrangement joins TRBV5-5 to TRBJ2-1; 7 nucleotides line up with TRBD2. CDR3 length: 15 amino acids. Germline V gives CDR1 SGHKS, CDR2 YYEKEE (reference sequence). Trimming cost V 3 bases and J 6 bases; bases outside gene matches: 9. The CDR3 coding sequence is TGTGCCAGCAGCTGGAGGACTAGTCAATCCAATGAGCAGTTCTTC. Its translation: CASSWRTSQSNEQFF.

This clonotype was seen only a few times. The chain recombines TRBV25-1 with TRBJ2-1, with 12 positions matching TRBD2. V was clipped by 3 bases and J by 2 bases; unmatched bases: 2. The CDR3 contains 16 residues. Germline lookup yields CDR1 MGHDK and CDR2 SYGVNS. This chain's CDR3 is CASSDGLAGPYNEQFF. CDR3 sequence (DNA): TGTGCCAGCAGTGACGGACTAGCGGGGCCCTACAATGAGCAGTTCTTC.

The rearrangement links TRBV2 to TRBJ2-1; D call uncertain. The CDR3 runs 15 residues. Germline V gene lookup returns CDR1 SNHLY and CDR2 FYNNEI. Trimming left V 2 bases short and J 5 bases short, with 13 bases between. The CDR3 DNA follows: TGTGCCAGCAGTGAAAATAGGTTCGCGGACAATGAGCAGTTCTTC. Its protein product is CASSENRFADNEQFF.